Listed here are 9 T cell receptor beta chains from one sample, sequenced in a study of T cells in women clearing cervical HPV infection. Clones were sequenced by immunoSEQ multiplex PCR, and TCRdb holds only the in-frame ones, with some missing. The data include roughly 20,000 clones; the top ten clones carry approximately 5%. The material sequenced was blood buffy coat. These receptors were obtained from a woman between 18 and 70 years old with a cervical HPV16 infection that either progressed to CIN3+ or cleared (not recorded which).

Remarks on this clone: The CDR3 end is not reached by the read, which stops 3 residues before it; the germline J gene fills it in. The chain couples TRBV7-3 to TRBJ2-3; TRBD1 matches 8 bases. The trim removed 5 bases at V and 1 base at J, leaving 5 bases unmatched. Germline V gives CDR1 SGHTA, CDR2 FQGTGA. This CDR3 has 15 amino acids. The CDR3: CASSPGGSGTDTQYF. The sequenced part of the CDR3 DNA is TGTGCCAGCAGCCCAGGGGGCAGTGGCACAGATACG.

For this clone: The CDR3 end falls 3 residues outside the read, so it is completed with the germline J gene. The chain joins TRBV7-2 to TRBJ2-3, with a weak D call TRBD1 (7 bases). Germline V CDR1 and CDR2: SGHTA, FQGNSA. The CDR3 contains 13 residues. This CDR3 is CASSPQGGETQYF. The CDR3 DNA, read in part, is TGTGCCAGCAGCCCCCAGGGGGGAGAGACG.

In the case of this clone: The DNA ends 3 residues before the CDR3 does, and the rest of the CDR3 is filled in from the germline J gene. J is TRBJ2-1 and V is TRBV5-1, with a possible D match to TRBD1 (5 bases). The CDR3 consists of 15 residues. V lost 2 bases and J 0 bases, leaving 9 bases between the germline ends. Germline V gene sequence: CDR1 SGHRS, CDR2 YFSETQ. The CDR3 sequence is CASSFDSTSYNEQFF. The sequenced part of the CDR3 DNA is TGCGCCAGCAGCTTTGACAGCACCTCCTACAATGAG.

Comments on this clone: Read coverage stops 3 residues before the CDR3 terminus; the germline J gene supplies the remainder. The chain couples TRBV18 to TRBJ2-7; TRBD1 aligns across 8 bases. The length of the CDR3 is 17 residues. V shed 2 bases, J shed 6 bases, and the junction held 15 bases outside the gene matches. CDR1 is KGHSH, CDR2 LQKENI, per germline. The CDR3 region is CASSPNPPGDRFSEQYF. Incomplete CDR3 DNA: TGTGCCAGCTCACCAAACCCCCCAGGGGACAGGTTCTCCGAG.

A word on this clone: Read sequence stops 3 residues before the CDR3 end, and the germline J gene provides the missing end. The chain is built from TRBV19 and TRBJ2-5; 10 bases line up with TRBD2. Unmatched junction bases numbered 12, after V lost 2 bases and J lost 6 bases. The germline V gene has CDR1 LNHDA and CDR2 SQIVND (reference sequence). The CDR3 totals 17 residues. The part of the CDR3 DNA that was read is TGTGCCAGTAGTATATTTGCTTCGGGTAGCGGGAGGAAGACC. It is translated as CASSIFASGSGRKT. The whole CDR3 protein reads CASSIFASGSGRKTQYF. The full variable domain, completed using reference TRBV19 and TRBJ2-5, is DGGITQSPKYLFRKEGQNVTLSCEQNLNHDAMYWYRQDPGQGLRLIYYSQIVNDFQKGDIAEGYSVSREKKESFPLTVTSAQKNPTAFYLCASSIFASGSGRKTQYFGPGTRLLVL.

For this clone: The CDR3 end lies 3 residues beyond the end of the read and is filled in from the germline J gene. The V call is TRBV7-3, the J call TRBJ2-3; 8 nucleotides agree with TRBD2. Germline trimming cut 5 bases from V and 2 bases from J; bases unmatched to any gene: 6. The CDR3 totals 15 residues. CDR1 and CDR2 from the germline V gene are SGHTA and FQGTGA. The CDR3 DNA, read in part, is TGTGCCAGCAGCAGGACTAGCCGACCCACAGATACG. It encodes CASSRTSRPTDT. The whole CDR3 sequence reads CASSRTSRPTDTQYF. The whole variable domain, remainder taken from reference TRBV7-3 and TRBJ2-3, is GAGVSQTPSNKVTEKGKYVELRCDPISGHTALYWYRQSLGQGPEFLIYFQGTGAADDSGLPNDRFFAVRPEGSVSTLKIQRTERGDSAVYLCASSRTSRPTDTQYFGPGTRLTVL.

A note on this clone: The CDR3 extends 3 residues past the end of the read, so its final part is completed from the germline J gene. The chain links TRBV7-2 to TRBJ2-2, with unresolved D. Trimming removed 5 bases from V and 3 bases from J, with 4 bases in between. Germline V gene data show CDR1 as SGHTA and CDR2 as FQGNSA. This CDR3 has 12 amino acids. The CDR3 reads CASSADTGELFF. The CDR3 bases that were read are TGTGCCAGCAGCGCGGACACCGGGGAG.

Partial CDR3 DNA: TGCGCCAGCAGCCAAGAGGGGCGTAGGGTATCCGGAAACACC. Its protein product is CASSQEGRRVSGNT. The whole CDR3 sequence reads CASSQEGRRVSGNTIYF. The rearrangement links TRBV4-1 to TRBJ1-3; D is possibly TRBD1 (5 bases). The observed sequence ends 3 residues before the CDR3 terminus, with the missing tail filled in from the germline J gene. V was trimmed by 0 bases and J by 4 bases, leaving 16 bases between them. CDR3 size: 17 residues. From germline, CDR1 is MGHRA and CDR2 YSYEKL.

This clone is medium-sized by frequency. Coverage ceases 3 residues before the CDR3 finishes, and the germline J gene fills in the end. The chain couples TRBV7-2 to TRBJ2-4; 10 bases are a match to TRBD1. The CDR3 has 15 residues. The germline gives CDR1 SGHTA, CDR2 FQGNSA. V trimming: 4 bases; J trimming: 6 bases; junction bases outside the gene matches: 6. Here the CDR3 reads CASSYQGQGRNIQYF. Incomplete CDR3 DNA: TGTGCCAGCAGCTATCAGGGACAGGGGAGAAACATT.